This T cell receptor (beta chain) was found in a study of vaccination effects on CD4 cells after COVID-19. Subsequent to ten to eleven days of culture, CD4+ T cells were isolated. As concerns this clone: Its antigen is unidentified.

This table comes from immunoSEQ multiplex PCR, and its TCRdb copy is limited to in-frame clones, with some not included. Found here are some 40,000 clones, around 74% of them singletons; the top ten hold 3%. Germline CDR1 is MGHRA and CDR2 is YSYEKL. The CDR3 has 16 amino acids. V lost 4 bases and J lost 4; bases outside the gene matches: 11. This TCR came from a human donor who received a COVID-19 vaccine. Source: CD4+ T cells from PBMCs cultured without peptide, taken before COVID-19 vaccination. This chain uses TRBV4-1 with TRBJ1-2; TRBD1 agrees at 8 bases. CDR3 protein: CASSLTMDRASYGYTF. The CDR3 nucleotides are TGCGCCAGCAGCCTCACTATGGACAGGGCTAGCTATGGCTACACCTTC.